The 28 T cell receptor beta chains presented below share a single source sample, sequenced in a study of control samples from healthy donors and cancer patients. Repertoires were generated with immunoSEQ multiplex PCR, while TCRdb's copy carries only in-frame clones and drops some. This sample has 90,000 to 140,000 clones, with about 83% found just once. Material: blood. Receptors were obtained from a woman in her forties or fifties in good health.

The V and J genes are TRBV6-5 and TRBJ1-4, with unresolved D. V lost 6 bases, J lost 7 bases, and 15 bases lay in between. From germline, CDR1 is MNHEY and CDR2 SVGAGI. This CDR3 contains 14 residues. The CDR3 DNA reads TGTGCCAGCAGGGGCTCCATACGGCGTGAAAAACTGTTTTTT. Translating it yields CASRGSIRREKLFF.

V and J are TRBV7-2 and TRBJ1-5; D not resolved. The CDR3 sequence is 15 residues long. The germline V and J ends were trimmed by 1 base and 2 bases, with 9 bases remaining between them. The germline V gene has CDR1 SGHTA and CDR2 FQGNSA. CDR3 sequence: CASSLGRWGNQPQHF. CDR3 DNA sequence: TGTGCCAGCAGCTTAGGTCGGTGGGGCAATCAGCCCCAGCATTTT.

Concerning this clone: Mismatch with germline at one junction end may stem from a read error. The rearrangement uses TRBV5-1 and TRBJ2-5; D may be TRBD2 (7 bases). This CDR3 has 15 amino acids. CDR1 is SGHRS, CDR2 YFSETQ, per germline. Written as DNA, the CDR3 is TGCGCCCGCAGCCTAGGGACGAGGGGGGGAGAGACCCAGTACTTC. Protein product: CARSLGTRGGETQYF.

V usage is TRBV7-2 and J usage is TRBJ1-3, with 8 bases that match TRBD1. V dropped 1 base and J dropped 6; count of bases not matched to a gene: 5. The germline gives CDR1 SGHTA, CDR2 FQGNSA. CDR3 size: 15 residues. CDR3 residues: CASSLGQGTENTIYF. The DNA for the CDR3 is TGTGCCAGCAGCTTAGGACAGGGGACAGAAAACACCATATATTTT.

This chain joins TRBV6-5 and TRBJ1-5, with no clear D. V was cut by 7 bases and J by 0 bases, with 10 bases left in between. This CDR3 region has 14 residues. Germline V gene sequence: CDR1 MNHEY, CDR2 SVGAGI. This CDR3 reads CASNIRPSNQPQHF. CDR3 sequence (DNA): TGTGCCAGCAACATCAGGCCTAGCAATCAGCCCCAGCATTTT.

The genes are TRBV15 and TRBJ2-5; D call uncertain. The germline V gene has CDR1 LNHNV and CDR2 YYDKDF (reference sequence). The CDR3 is 13 amino acids. V lost 0 bases to trimming and J lost 4 bases, with 6 bases between them. The CDR3 sequence: CATSRDLIETQYF. The CDR3, as DNA: TGTGCCACCAGCAGAGATCTAATAGAGACCCAGTACTTC.

This clone was seen a handful of times. This chain links TRBV9 with TRBJ2-6; D call uncertain. CDR1 and CDR2 from the germline V gene are SGDLS and YYNGEE. The CDR3 loop spans 14 amino acids. With 6 bases removed from V and 0 bases from J, the gap between germline ends came to 7 bases. Here the CDR3 reads CASTTLSGANVLTF. CDR3 DNA sequence: TGTGCCAGCACGACCCTCTCTGGGGCCAACGTCCTGACTTTC. The entire variable domain, with the rest obtained from reference TRBV9 and TRBJ2-6, is as follows: DSGVTQTPKHLITATGQRVTLRCSPRSGDLSVYWYQQSLDQGLQFLIQYYNGEERAKGNILERFSAQQFPDLHSELNLSSLELGDSALYFCASTTLSGANVLTFGAGSRLTVL.

Written as DNA, the CDR3 is TGCAGCGTTTCAACCACGGGCAGTCGAGAGCAGTACTTC. Residues: CSVSTTGSREQYF. The chain carries TRBV29-1 and TRBJ2-7, with D unclear. Trimming stripped 5 bases from V and 7 bases from J, with 18 bases between. Germline CDR1 reads SQVTM; CDR2 reads ANQGSEA. The CDR3 contains 13 residues.

The gene calls are TRBV29-1 and TRBJ1-2; D is perhaps TRBD1 (5 bases). This CDR3 is 14 amino acids long. The germline V gene encodes CDR1 SQVTM and CDR2 ANQGSEA. Trimming stripped 6 bases from V and 2 bases from J, with 16 bases between. This CDR3 is CSVATGGGNYGYTF. CDR3 nucleotide sequence: TGCAGCGTCGCCACCGGGGGAGGAAACTATGGCTACACCTTC.

The chain joins TRBV3-1 (or the pseudogene TRBV3-2) to TRBJ1-6; D remains ambiguous. The CDR3 is 12 residues long. Trimming stripped 3 bases from V and 12 bases from J, with 9 bases between. Germline V gene sequence: CDR1 LGHDT, CDR2 YNNKEL (reference sequence). Here the CDR3 reads CASSQNREPLHF. Written as DNA, the CDR3 is TGTGCCAGCAGCCAGAATAGGGAACCCCTCCACTTT.

The rearrangement joins TRBV25-1 to TRBJ2-7; D gene uncertain. The V gene's germline CDR1 is MGHDK and CDR2 SYGVNS. V was shortened by 1 base and J by 3 bases, with 10 bases between the two germline ends. This CDR3 is 14 amino acids long. For the CDR3, the DNA is TGTGCCAGCAGTGAATCAAACACCTACTACGAGCAGTACTTC. Translated, it gives CASSESNTYYEQYF.

This clone has only one observation. The CDR3 region is CASRAQGQGSYEQYF. The CDR3 DNA reads TGTGCCAGTAGGGCCCAGGGACAGGGATCCTACGAGCAGTACTTC. J is TRBJ2-7 and V is TRBV19; 9 bases line up with TRBD1. Germline CDR1 and CDR2: LNHDA and SQIVND (reference sequence). This CDR3 comprises 15 residues. V was clipped by 6 bases and J by 1 base; unmatched bases: 7.

The chain employs TRBV4-3 and TRBJ2-1, with TRBD2 identical over 11 bases. The CDR3 covers 16 residues. After removal of 0 bases from V and 4 bases from J, the junction contained 2 bases not matched to a gene. In germline, CDR1 is LGHNA, CDR2 YSLEER. CDR3 sequence (DNA): TGCGCCAGCAGCCAAGAAGGGACTAGCGGTTACAATGAGCAGTTCTTC. This sequence encodes CASSQEGTSGYNEQFF.

V gene TRBV11-1 combines with J gene TRBJ2-1, with 8 nucleotides matching TRBD2. Germline V gives CDR1 SGHAT, CDR2 FQDESV (reference sequence). J gave up 5 bases and V 3 bases, and 6 bases lay outside the gene matches. CDR3 length: 15 residues. The CDR3 DNA reads as TGTGCCAGCAGCTTGGGGACTAGTAACGACAATGAGCAGTTCTTC. Its translation is CASSLGTSNDNEQFF.

The J gene is TRBJ1-4, the V gene TRBV7-8; D might be TRBD1 (6 bases). The CDR3 loop spans 15 amino acids. Trimming shortened V by 5 bases and J by 8 bases, and 18 bases separated the two germline ends. CDR1 is SGHVS, CDR2 FQNEAQ, per germline. The CDR3 nucleotides read TGTGCCAGCAGCCCCTCTCTAGGGGGGGTAGAAAAACTGTTTTTT. Its translation: CASSPSLGGVEKLFF.

Only a few counts were recorded for this clone. This chain links TRBV18 with TRBJ1-1; no clear D. Trimming took 1 base from V and 0 from J, leaving 15 bases between them. The CDR3 has 17 amino acids. Germline V gene data show CDR1 as KGHSH and CDR2 as LQKENI. The DNA for the CDR3 is TGTGCCAGCTCACCACGTACCGGCGCTACATTGAACACTGAAGCTTTCTTT. This sequence encodes CASSPRTGATLNTEAFF. The whole variable domain, remainder taken from reference TRBV18 and TRBJ1-1, is NAGVMQNPRHLVRRRGQEARLRCSPMKGHSHVYWYRQLPEEGLKFMVYLQKENIIDESGMPKERFSAEFPKEGPSILRIQQVVRGDSAAYFCASSPRTGATLNTEAFFGQGTRLTVV.

This chain connects TRBV25-1 to TRBJ2-2; possibly TRBD1 or TRBD2 for D (5 bases each). Germline CDR1 reads MGHDK; CDR2 reads SYGVNS. Trimming took 5 bases from V and 5 from J, leaving 18 bases between them. This CDR3 comprises 16 residues. The CDR3 DNA sequence: TGTGCCAGCAGTCCTATTAGGGGACGCCATACCGGGGAGCTGTTTTTT. It encodes CASSPIRGRHTGELFF.

V usage is TRBV18 and J usage is TRBJ1-1, with D unclear. The ends were cut back, 3 bases at V and 3 bases at J, with 17 bases in the middle. The length of the CDR3 is 16 residues. CDR1 and CDR2 from the germline V gene are KGHSH and LQKENI. The CDR3 coding sequence is TGTGCCAGCTCACCTCTTGACACGTTTTTCGACACTGAAGCTTTCTTT. It specifies CASSPLDTFFDTEAFF.

The chain couples TRBV2 to TRBJ1-1; D is uncertain. V was trimmed by 0 bases and J by 0 bases, leaving 5 bases between them. Germline V CDR1 and CDR2: SNHLY, FYNNEI. This CDR3 comprises 14 residues. The CDR3 sequence is CASSEAQVNTEAFF. The CDR3 region has the DNA TGTGCCAGCAGTGAAGCGCAGGTGAACACTGAAGCTTTCTTT.

The chain recombines TRBV3-1 (or the pseudogene TRBV3-2) with TRBJ1-5, with no clear D. V was shortened by 0 bases and J by 6 bases, with 12 bases between the two germline ends. The CDR3 loop spans 15 amino acids. Germline V gene sequence: CDR1 LGHDT, CDR2 YNNKEL (reference sequence). The CDR3 coding sequence is TGTGCCAGCAGCCAAGACGTAGGTAACGGTCAGCCCCAGCATTTT. Amino acid sequence: CASSQDVGNGQPQHF.

The rearrangement uses TRBV6-2 or TRBV6-3 and TRBJ2-7, with 10 bases that match TRBD2. The CDR3 contains 15 residues. V gave up 2 bases and J gave up 3 bases; unmatched junction bases: 4. Germline assignment: CDR1 MNHEY and CDR2 SVGEGT. CDR3 bases: TGTGCCAGCAGTTACCTAGCGGGAGCGAGCTACGAGCAGTACTTC. Its protein product is CASSYLAGASYEQYF.

This CDR3 reads CASSQGTGLGGSPLHF. CDR3 coding DNA: TGTGCCAGCAGCCAAGGAACGGGCTTGGGAGGTTCACCCCTCCACTTT. The V call is TRBV14, the J call TRBJ1-6; D not resolved. Germline V lookup: CDR1 SGHDN, CDR2 FVKESK. The CDR3 runs 16 residues. Trimming took 1 base from V and 9 from J, leaving 16 bases between them.

The J gene is TRBJ1-3, the V gene TRBV7-2; D is perhaps TRBD1 (5 bases). The germline V and J ends were trimmed by 2 bases and 4 bases, with 15 bases remaining between them. The V gene's germline CDR1 is SGHTA and CDR2 FQGNSA. CDR3 length: 16 amino acids. CDR3 sequence (DNA): TGTGCCAGCAGCTTAACCCCGGGGGGGGAGGGAAACACCATATATTTT. Amino acids: CASSLTPGGEGNTIYF. Combining the CDR3 with reference TRBV7-2 and TRBJ1-3 gives the whole variable domain GAGVSQSPSNKVTEKGKDVELRCDPISGHTALYWYRQSLGQGLEFLIYFQGNSAPDKSGLPSDRFSAERTGGSVSTLTIQRTQQEDSAVYLCASSLTPGGEGNTIYFGEGSWLTVV.

The chain's CDR3 is CASSLARGRTEAFF. The CDR3 region has the DNA TGTGCCAGCAGCTTAGCGCGAGGGCGGACTGAAGCTTTCTTT. The genes are TRBV7-6 and TRBJ1-1, with D unclear. The V end lost 0 bases, the J end lost 5 bases, and 10 bases lay between the germline ends. CDR1 and CDR2 (germline): SGHVS, FNYEAQ. The CDR3 is 14 residues long.

V and J are TRBV7-2 and TRBJ1-6, with 8 bases that match TRBD1. V lost 5 bases and J lost 8; bases outside the gene matches: 5. The CDR3 is made up of 14 amino acids. Germline CDR1 and CDR2: SGHTA and FQGNSA. This chain's CDR3 is CASSGYRGDSPLHF. CDR3 bases: TGTGCCAGCAGCGGTTACAGGGGGGATTCACCCCTCCACTTT.

This rearrangement joins TRBV24-1 to TRBJ2-2; tentatively, D is TRBD1 or TRBD2 (6 bases each). Looked up from germline, CDR1 is KGHDR and CDR2 is SFDVKD. V was clipped by 0 bases and J by 1 base, with 17 bases between them. The CDR3 has 19 residues. This CDR3 is CATSDLQGQRGVNTGELFF. The CDR3 DNA sequence: TGTGCCACCAGTGATTTGCAAGGCCAGAGGGGGGTGAACACCGGGGAGCTGTTTTTT.

The V call is TRBV20-1, the J call TRBJ1-4; no clear D. This CDR3 is built from 13 residues. Germline lookup yields CDR1 DFQATT and CDR2 SNEGSKA (reference sequence). Trimming shortened V by 3 bases and J by 2 bases, and 7 bases separated the two germline ends. The CDR3 is CSASLQTNEKLFF. The DNA of the CDR3 is TGCAGTGCTAGTTTACAGACTAATGAAAAACTGTTTTTT.

The chain uses TRBV4-3 and TRBJ2-5; the D call may be TRBD1 or TRBD2 (5 bases each). The CDR3 has 17 residues. The V end was cut by 3 bases, the J end by 2 bases, with 19 bases between. The germline CDR1 and CDR2 sequences are LGHNA and YSLEER. CDR3 sequence: CASSQGPGVPQQETQYF. CDR3 in DNA: TGCGCCAGCAGCCAGGGGCCCGGGGTACCTCAACAAGAGACCCAGTACTTC.